This is a list of T cell receptor beta chains from one sample in a study of T-cell reconstitution after alpha-beta-depleted transplantation in children. Via MiXCR, TCRdb re-called the PCR reads, giving one row per CDR3 protein. Among around 240,000 distinct CDR3 sequences listed, about 8.8% were seen once. Sample: PBMCs from the stem cell graft donor, taken from the stem cell graft. These receptors were taken from a human donor who donated a stem cell graft to a child with SCID. CDR3s include the opening cysteine and the closing phenylalanine or tryptophan. D genes are given only for firm matches. The listing skips clone size in some rows; elsewhere it reads once, few, many or a size class.

CDR3 length	D gene	V gene	J gene	clone size	CDR3 DNA	CDR3 protein
16	.	TRBV5-1	TRBJ1-1	many	TGCGCCAGCAGCTTGGATCCTGGCCTTATGAACACTGAAGCTTTCTTT	CASSLDPGLMNTEAFF
15	.	TRBV5-1	TRBJ1-4	many	TGCGCCAGCAGCCCGGGCGAGCGGCCTAATGAAAAACTGTTTTTT	CASSPGERPNEKLFF
15	TRBD2	TRBV19	TRBJ2-2	.	TGTGCCAGTGGCCGGGGGGACCCGACCTCCGGGGAGCTGTTTTTT	CASGRGDPTSGELFF
17	.	TRBV19	TRBJ1-3	.	TGTGCCAGTAGTGCACTCGCCGGGAGCTTTGCTGGAAACACCATATATTTT	CASSALAGSFAGNTIYF
15	TRBD1	TRBV15	TRBJ2-1	many	TGTGCCACCAGCAGACCGGGACAGAAGGGGGCTGAGCAGTTCTTC	CATSRPGQKGAEQFF
17	TRBD1	TRBV6-7	TRBJ2-3	.	TGTGCCCCGCTACATCGGACAGGGTGGACTAGCACAGATACGCAGTATTTT	CAPLHRTGWTSTDTQYF
16	TRBD2	TRBV5-1	TRBJ2-1	many	TGCGCCAGCAGCCCTACCCCCGGGACTAGTGACAATGAGCAGTTCTTC	CASSPTPGTSDNEQFF
19	.	TRBV6-2/TRBV6-3	TRBJ2-5	.	TGTGCCAGCAGTTACGCCCTGGCGGGAACAGGACGACCTGACGAGACCCAGTACTTC	CASSYALAGTGRPDETQYF
18	.	TRBV11-1	TRBJ2-3	few	TGTGCCAGCAGCTTATTCGGTCCAAAAGCGGGTGGAGAAAATACGCAGTATTTT	CASSLFGPKAGGENTQYF
15	.	TRBV7-2	TRBJ2-1	many	TGTGCCAGCAGCGCCCGGGCGAGCTCCTACAATGAGCAGTTCTTC	CASSARASSYNEQFF